This is a list of T cell receptor beta chains from one sample in a study of shared clonotypes between healthy human individuals. This table comes from immunoSEQ multiplex PCR, and its TCRdb copy is limited to in-frame clones, with some not included. This table holds 2,500,000 or so clones, about 90% found once. Sequencing was carried out using naive CD4+ T cells from PBMCs. These receptors were collected from a young man in good health. Some clones in this sample may be carry-over from other donors' samples. CDR3s include the opening cysteine and the closing phenylalanine or tryptophan. The order of the fields is D gene, V gene, J gene, clone size, CDR3 protein, CDR3 DNA. D genes are given only for firm matches. The size entry is marked missing in some rows and otherwise reads once, few, many or a size class.

d_call: -; v_call: TRBV28; j_call: TRBJ1-3; clone_size: -; cdr3_aa: CASSRFSNTIYF; cdr3_nt: TGTGCCAGCAGTCGGTTCTCCAACACCATATATTTT
d_call: -; v_call: TRBV12-2; j_call: TRBJ1-4; clone_size: once; cdr3_aa: CASRKLGTQKTGGLFF; cdr3_nt: TGTGCAAGTCGCAAATTAGGTACCCAGAAAACGGGTGGGCTGTTTTTT
d_call: TRBD2; v_call: TRBV5-1; j_call: TRBJ2-1; clone_size: -; cdr3_aa: CASSFSGGSYNEQFF; cdr3_nt: TGCGCCAGCAGCTTCAGCGGGGGCTCCTACAATGAGCAGTTCTTC
d_call: -; v_call: TRBV2; j_call: TRBJ1-1; clone_size: few; cdr3_aa: CATAGNLNTEAFF; cdr3_nt: TGTGCCACCGCGGGGAACTTAAACACTGAAGCTTTCTTT
d_call: -; v_call: TRBV5-1; j_call: TRBJ1-1; clone_size: -; cdr3_aa: CASSFSSANTEAFF; cdr3_nt: TGCGCCAGCAGCTTTAGCAGCGCGAACACTGAAGCTTTCTTT
d_call: -; v_call: TRBV30; j_call: TRBJ2-7; clone_size: -; cdr3_aa: CAWAAPGPDVPYF; cdr3_nt: TGTGCCTGGGCTGCTCCGGGACCAGATGTTCCGTACTTC
d_call: -; v_call: TRBV6-1; j_call: TRBJ1-3; clone_size: -; cdr3_aa: CASDSSGNTIYF; cdr3_nt: TGTGCCAGCGACAGTTCTGGAAACACCATATATTTT
d_call: -; v_call: TRBV7-2; j_call: TRBJ2-3; clone_size: -; cdr3_aa: CASSSDRWSADTQYF; cdr3_nt: TGTGCCAGCAGCTCAGACAGGTGGTCCGCAGATACGCAGTATTTT
d_call: TRBD1; v_call: TRBV5-1; j_call: TRBJ1-4; clone_size: once; cdr3_aa: CASSLFGQGGDEKLFF; cdr3_nt: TGCGCCAGCAGCTTGTTTGGGCAGGGGGGCGATGAAAAACTGTTTTTT
d_call: -; v_call: TRBV4-1; j_call: TRBJ2-3; clone_size: -; cdr3_aa: CASSQEQGRTDTQYF; cdr3_nt: TGCGCCAGCAGCCAAGAACAGGGACGCACAGATACGCAGTATTTT
d_call: TRBD1; v_call: TRBV5-8; j_call: TRBJ1-1; clone_size: -; cdr3_aa: CASSYYRGPDTEAFF; cdr3_nt: TGTGCCAGCAGCTACTACAGGGGGCCGGACACTGAAGCTTTCTTT
d_call: -; v_call: TRBV5-4; j_call: TRBJ2-7; clone_size: once; cdr3_aa: CASSLAAGQTYEQYF; cdr3_nt: TGTGCCAGCAGTTTGGCAGCAGGACAGACCTACGAGCAGTACTTC
d_call: -; v_call: TRBV5-6; j_call: TRBJ2-7; clone_size: -; cdr3_aa: CASISGEGKEQYF; cdr3_nt: TGTGCCAGCATCTCCGGTGAGGGAAAAGAGCAGTACTTC
d_call: TRBD2; v_call: TRBV7-9; j_call: TRBJ2-1; clone_size: -; cdr3_aa: CASSLYPVAGAGNEQFF; cdr3_nt: TGTGCCAGCAGTCTTTACCCTGTAGCGGGAGCTGGCAATGAGCAGTTCTTC
d_call: TRBD2; v_call: TRBV10-3; j_call: TRBJ2-7; clone_size: -; cdr3_aa: CAIRFGLAGGREQYF; cdr3_nt: TGTGCCATCAGATTTGGACTAGCGGGAGGGCGGGAGCAGTACTTC